Listed below are T cell receptor beta chains from one sample, sequenced in a study of blood T cells in healthy people across ages. TCRdb called the 5' RACE reads again in MiXCR, with one record for every CDR3 protein. Of 650,000 or so distinct CDR3 sequences in the sample, under 65% were seen once. Sequences were obtained from blood. These receptors originate from a woman aged 80 or over in good health. Each CDR3 is given with its conserved first and last residue. Each record gives: V gene, D gene, J gene, clone size, CDR3 DNA, CDR3 protein. D genes are given only for firm matches. Part of the rows lack a size; the others show once, few, many or a class for expanded clones.

TRBV12-3/TRBV12-4	TRBD1	TRBJ1-6	-	TGTGCCAGCAGGAAAGACGGGACAGGGGACTCACCCCTCCACTTT	CASRKDGTGDSPLHF
TRBV29-1	TRBD1	TRBJ2-7	-	TGCAGCGTTGAAGGTGACAGGGGGCCGTCCTACGAGCAGTACTTC	CSVEGDRGPSYEQYF
TRBV28	-	TRBJ2-5	few	TGTGCCAGCAGCCGCACTAGCTTGGGGAAAGAGACCCAGTACTTC	CASSRTSLGKETQYF
TRBV7-6	-	TRBJ2-7	many	TGTGCCAGCAGCTCCACTCGTCCCCATTACGAGCAGTACTTC	CASSSTRPHYEQYF
TRBV28	-	TRBJ2-5	-	TGTGCCAGCAGTATCTGGGGGGGCAGGGAGACCCAGTACTTC	CASSIWGGRETQYF
TRBV27	-	TRBJ2-3	many	TGTGCCAGCAGATACACGCAGAGCACAGATACGCAGTATTTT	CASRYTQSTDTQYF
TRBV7-2	TRBD1	TRBJ2-3	-	TGTGCCAGCAGCTTAAGGGACAGGGGGCATCGGGGCACAGATACGCAGTATTTT	CASSLRDRGHRGTDTQYF
TRBV5-1	TRBD2	TRBJ2-5	-	TGCGCCAGCAGCAGTGGGACTAGCGGGGGGGCCCAGTACTTC	CASSSGTSGGAQYF
TRBV7-9	TRBD1	TRBJ1-2	few	TGTGCCGGCAGCATAGACAGGGACTACGTAAGCTACACCTTC	CAGSIDRDYVSYTF
TRBV29-1	TRBD1	TRBJ2-1	many	TGCAGCGTTGAAGAAGGGACAGGGGGTGCCTACAATGAGCAGTTCTTC	CSVEEGTGGAYNEQFF
TRBV20-1	-	TRBJ2-2	-	TGCAGTGCCAGGCCGGCTCTGAACACCGGGGAGCTGTTTTTT	CSARPALNTGELFF
TRBV24-1	TRBD1	TRBJ2-5	-	TGTGCCACCAGTGATCGGACAGGGGGAGAGACCCAGTACTTC	CATSDRTGGETQYF
TRBV11-1	-	TRBJ2-2	few	TGTGCCAGCAGCTTCGGGGGGCCGAGGACCGGGGAGCTGTTTTTT	CASSFGGPRTGELFF
TRBV7-9	-	TRBJ1-5	-	TGTGCCAGCAGCTTAGCGCGGGGGGATAGCAATCAGCCCCAGCATTTT	CASSLARGDSNQPQHF
TRBV4-3	-	TRBJ1-6	-	TGCGCCAGCAGCCGCCCGTCTGGGGACCACAATTCACCCCTCCACTTT	CASSRPSGDHNSPLHF
TRBV7-2	TRBD2	TRBJ2-3	once	TGTGCCAGCAGCTTAATGGTGGGACTAGCGGGTTCCTATAGCACAGATACGCAGTATTTT	CASSLMVGLAGSYSTDTQYF
TRBV5-1	-	TRBJ1-1	-	TGCGCCAGCAGCTTTACAGAGCGCGGGGTGGCTTTCTTT	CASSFTERGVAFF
TRBV13	-	TRBJ2-4	-	TGTGCCAGCAGCTTAGGGGGGGGAGGGGGGCTGCCTATTTCGGAGCAGTACTTC	CASSLGGGGGLPISEQYF
TRBV10-3	-	TRBJ2-5	-	TGTGCCATCAGGGGTGGCTTCGGGCAAGAGACCCAGTACTTC	CAIRGGFGQETQYF
TRBV25-1	TRBD1	TRBJ1-5	many	TGTGCCAGCAGCGGACAGGGGTGGACTCAGCCCCAGCATTTT	CASSGQGWTQPQHF
TRBV12-3/TRBV12-4	-	TRBJ2-3	few	TGTGCCAGCAGTATAGTAGGAGATACGCAGTATTTT	CASSIVGDTQYF
TRBV29-1	-	TRBJ1-1	-	TGTAGCGCCCCGGACGGATGTGAAGCTTTCTTT	CSAPDGCEAFF
TRBV20-1	TRBD1	TRBJ2-1	-	TGCAGTGCTAGAATGGCCAAGGGACAGGGAAATGAGCAGTTCTTC	CSARMAKGQGNEQFF
TRBV20-1	TRBD2	TRBJ2-5	few	TGCAGTGCTAGGGCTAGCGGGGGGACGGTCCGAGGGACCCAGTACTTC	CSARASGGTVRGTQYF
TRBV25-1	TRBD2	TRBJ2-1	medium-sized	TGTGCCAGCAGTGGGGGACTAGCGGGCCCCAATGAGCAGTTCTTC	CASSGGLAGPNEQFF
TRBV5-1	-	TRBJ1-5	few	TGCGCCAGCACCCCGGACGGGTTGAATCAGCCCCAGCATTTT	CASTPDGLNQPQHF
TRBV7-2	-	TRBJ1-5	many	TGTGCCAGCAGCTTCGACAGCTATAGCAATCAGCCCCAGCATTTT	CASSFDSYSNQPQHF
TRBV6-4	-	TRBJ2-2	many	TGTGCCAGCAGCGGCGGCCCCGGGGAGCTGTTTTTT	CASSGGPGELFF
TRBV6-5	-	TRBJ1-1	-	TGTGCCAGCAGTTACCGGCCCAACAGGAGGTCGAACACTGAAGCTTTCTTT	CASSYRPNRRSNTEAFF
TRBV20-1	-	TRBJ1-1	few	TGCAGTGCTAGGTATCAGGCCGACACTGAAGCTTTCTTT	CSARYQADTEAFF
TRBV27	TRBD1	TRBJ2-3	-	TGTGCCAGCAGTTTTAGGGGGCGTGCTAGCACAGATACGCAGTATTTT	CASSFRGRASTDTQYF
TRBV27	TRBD2	TRBJ2-3	-	TGTGCCAGCAGCTCTATGTCGACTAGCGGGTTTCGCACAGATACGCAGTATTTT	CASSSMSTSGFRTDTQYF
TRBV4-3	TRBD2	TRBJ2-5	-	TGCGCCAGCAGCCAAGACGTCCTAGCGGGAGTTCGGGAGCAGTACTTC	CASSQDVLAGVREQYF
TRBV27	-	TRBJ2-3	-	TGCGCCAGCAGTTTATTCACGTGGGGTTCCACAGGTACGCAGTATTTT	CASSLFTWGSTGTQYF
TRBV20-1	-	TRBJ2-2	few	TGCAGTGCTAGGGGCGGTCCCACCGGGGAGCTGTTTTTT	CSARGGPTGELFF
TRBV28	TRBD1	TRBJ2-1	-	TGTGCCAGCAGACAAGCCGGGACAGGGTCCTACAATGAGCAGTTCTTC	CASRQAGTGSYNEQFF
TRBV30	TRBD1	TRBJ2-7	few	TGTGCCTGGAGTGCAAGGGGGCTAGTGCAGCAGTACTTC	CAWSARGLVQQYF
TRBV28	TRBD1	TRBJ2-3	many	TGTGCCAGCAGTCCGTGGACAGGGGCACGCACAGATACGCAGTATTTT	CASSPWTGARTDTQYF
TRBV11-3	-	TRBJ2-5	-	TGTGCCAGCAGCCGCAGTGGCTCCGCCAGAGAGACCCAGTACTTC	CASSRSGSARETQYF
TRBV6-5	-	TRBJ2-2	many	TGTGCCAGCAGTTCCAGACGGACAAAACAGAACACCGGGGAGCTGTTTTTT	CASSSRRTKQNTGELFF
TRBV20-1	TRBD1	TRBJ2-4	-	TGCAGTGCTTTAGGGGGCGCGAGGGGATACATTCAGTACTTC	CSALGGARGYIQYF
TRBV7-9	-	TRBJ2-1	many	TGTGCCAGCAGCTCACAAGACGGGTTTGAGCAGTTCTTC	CASSSQDGFEQFF
TRBV5-1	-	TRBJ2-7	-	TGCGCCAGCAGCTACGGGATCGGCTCACAGCAGTACTTC	CASSYGIGSQQYF
TRBV7-9	-	TRBJ1-4	many	TGTGCCAGCAGCTTAGCTCGGACCGGTGAAAAACTGTTTTTT	CASSLARTGEKLFF
TRBV2	TRBD2	TRBJ2-7	-	TGTGCCAGCAGTGATACACTAGCGGGAGGCTACAATGAGCAGTACTTC	CASSDTLAGGYNEQYF
TRBV4-1	TRBD2	TRBJ2-1	-	TGCGCCAGCAGCCAAGATCCGCGGCGGGGGGGCGTCAATGAGCAGTTCTTC	CASSQDPRRGGVNEQFF
TRBV2	-	TRBJ2-4	-	TGTGCCAGCAGTTCCCTGGGGAAAGAGACCCGGTACTTC	CASSSLGKETRYF
TRBV4-2	-	TRBJ2-4	-	TGTGCCAGCAGCACATGGAGGGGGGTGGGCAAAAACATTCAGTACTTC	CASSTWRGVGKNIQYF
TRBV24-1	TRBD1	TRBJ2-1	many	TGTGCCACCAGTGACTCGGACAGGAGCTCCTACAATGAGCAGTTCTTC	CATSDSDRSSYNEQFF
TRBV7-2	TRBD2	TRBJ2-3	-	TGTGCCAGCAGCTCGGGACTAGCGGAAACAGATACGCAGTATTTT	CASSSGLAETDTQYF
TRBV7-2	TRBD2	TRBJ2-1	-	TGTGCCAGCAGCCAAATAACCTGGACTAGCGGGGCTGGGGGGCAGTTCTTC	CASSQITWTSGAGGQFF
TRBV2	TRBD1	TRBJ2-3	few	TGTGCCGGGGAATATGAACAGGGGAGCACAGATACGCAGTATTTT	CAGEYEQGSTDTQYF